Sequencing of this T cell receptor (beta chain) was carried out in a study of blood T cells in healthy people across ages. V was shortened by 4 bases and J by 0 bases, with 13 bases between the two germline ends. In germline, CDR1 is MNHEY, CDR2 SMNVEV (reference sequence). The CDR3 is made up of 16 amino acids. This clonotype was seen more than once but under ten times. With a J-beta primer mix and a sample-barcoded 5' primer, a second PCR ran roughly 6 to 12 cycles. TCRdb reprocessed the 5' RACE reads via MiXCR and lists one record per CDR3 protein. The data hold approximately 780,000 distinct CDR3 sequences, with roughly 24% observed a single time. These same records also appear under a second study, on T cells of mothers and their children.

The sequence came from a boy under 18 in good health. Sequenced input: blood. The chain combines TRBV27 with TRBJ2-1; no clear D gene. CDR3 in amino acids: CASSYRVDRSYNEQFF. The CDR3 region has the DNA TGTGCCAGCAGTTATCGGGTGGATCGCTCCTACAATGAGCAGTTCTTC.